These 30 T cell receptor beta chains were sequenced from one sample in a study of cytomegalovirus exposure and HLA in healthy donors. The PCR was carried out with 60 Vbeta primers and 13 Jbeta primers. Data came from immunoSEQ multiplex PCR; TCRdb stores just in-frame clones and leaves some out. The sample includes approximately 94,000 clones, more than 75% of them seen just once. Material: PBMCs. The origin of the receptors is a young man in good health and CMV-seropositive.

This clone was picked up a small number of times. This chain links TRBV18 with TRBJ1-4; 10 bases line up with TRBD1. The germline V gene has CDR1 KGHSH and CDR2 LQKENI. Germline trimming cut 8 bases from V and 11 bases from J; bases unmatched to any gene: 8. The CDR3 extends over 13 amino acids. CDR3: CASGGTGVDKLFF. The CDR3 nucleotides are TGTGCCAGCGGCGGGACAGGGGTTGACAAACTGTTTTTT.

A remark on this clone: At the DNA level, this CDR3 is encoded by other sequences in the same sample as well. This chain joins TRBV5-1 and TRBJ2-2; D is uncertain. V lost 4 bases to trimming and J lost 5 bases, with 9 bases between them. CDR3 length: 13 amino acids. Germline-derived CDR1 and CDR2 are SGHRS and YFSETQ. DNA for the CDR3: TGCGCCAGCAGCATTTCGGTTACCGGGGAGCTGTTTTTT. Translating it yields CASSISVTGELFF.

V is TRBV5-6 and J is TRBJ1-3; D remains unclear. Germline V gene sequence: CDR1 SGHDT, CDR2 YYEEEE. Trimming took 0 bases from V and 1 from J, leaving 8 bases between them. CDR3 length: 15 amino acids. CDR3 DNA: TGTGCCAGCAGCTTGGGGTACGGTTCTGGAAACACCATATATTTT. Its protein product is CASSLGYGSGNTIYF.

V gene TRBV5-4 combines with J gene TRBJ1-2, with 7 bases identical to TRBD1. This CDR3 spans 16 amino acids. Germline loops: CDR1 SGHNT, CDR2 YYREEE (reference sequence). J lost 1 base, V lost 7 bases, and 13 bases had no gene match. The CDR3 region has the DNA TGTGCCAGCCTACCGGAGGGGGCTATTAGTAACTATGGCTACACCTTC. Protein: CASLPEGAISNYGYTF.

V is TRBV13 and J is TRBJ2-3; TRBD2 matches 11 bases. The V gene end was trimmed by 5 bases and the J gene end by 2 bases; junction bases not matched to a gene: 3. Germline V lookup: CDR1 PRHDT, CDR2 FYEKMQ (reference sequence). The CDR3 runs 15 residues. DNA for the CDR3: TGTGCCAGCAGCCAGGGACTAGCGGACACAGATACGCAGTATTTT. This encodes CASSQGLADTDTQYF.

The rearrangement joins TRBV19 to TRBJ1-2; 7 nucleotides align to TRBD1. The germline gives CDR1 LNHDA, CDR2 SQIVND (reference sequence). The CDR3 contains 13 residues. J gave up 4 bases and V 7 bases, and 6 bases lay outside the gene matches. As DNA, the CDR3 is TGTGCCAGTACCGCGACAGGGAGCTATGGCTACACCTTC. It encodes CASTATGSYGYTF. Filled out from reference TRBV19 and TRBJ1-2, the complete variable domain reads DGGITQSPKYLFRKEGQNVTLSCEQNLNHDAMYWYRQDPGQGLRLIYYSQIVNDFQKGDIAEGYSVSREKKESFPLTVTSAQKNPTAFYLCASTATGSYGYTFGSGTRLTVV.

This chain connects TRBV5-1 to TRBJ1-1, with no clear D. Looked up from germline, CDR1 is SGHRS and CDR2 is YFSETQ. The length of the CDR3 is 13 residues. V lost 6 bases and J 4 bases, leaving 13 bases between the germline ends. The CDR3 DNA sequence: TGCGCCAGCATATCCCGGGGAAGCACTGAAGCTTTCTTT. It translates to CASISRGSTEAFF. The variable domain in full, completed from reference TRBV5-1 and TRBJ1-1, reads KAGVTQTPRYLIKTRGQQVTLSCSPISGHRSVSWYQQTPGQGLQFLFEYFSETQRNKGNFPGRFSGRQFSNSRSEMNVSTLELGDSALYLCASISRGSTEAFFGQGTRLTVV.

The chain is built from TRBV28 and TRBJ2-1, with 13 positions matching TRBD2. The CDR3 runs to 18 residues. Unmatched junction bases numbered 13, after V lost 5 bases and J lost 6 bases. Germline V gene data show CDR1 as MDHEN and CDR2 as SYDVKM. CDR3 in DNA: TGTGCCAGCAGTCCTCAGCCCGGACTAGCGGGAGTGGGCAATGAGCAGTTCTTC. Translating gives CASSPQPGLAGVGNEQFF.

The chain recombines TRBV7-3 with TRBJ1-2, with D tentatively TRBD1 (6 bases). Germline V CDR1 and CDR2: SGHTA, FQGTGA. V shed 5 bases and J shed 6 bases, with 13 bases lying between them. The length of the CDR3 is 13 residues. CDR3 DNA: TGTGCCAGCAGCCAACAGGGAGGGAATGGCTACACCTTC. It codes for CASSQQGGNGYTF. Full variable domain (outside the CDR3, taken from reference TRBV7-3 and TRBJ1-2): GAGVSQTPSNKVTEKGKYVELRCDPISGHTALYWYRQSLGQGPEFLIYFQGTGAADDSGLPNDRFFAVRPEGSVSTLKIQRTERGDSAVYLCASSQQGGNGYTFGSGTRLTVV.

The rearrangement links TRBV7-2 to TRBJ1-1; tentative D call: TRBD1 (5 bases). CDR3 size: 13 residues. V was shortened by 5 bases and J by 7 bases, with 14 bases between the two germline ends. Germline assignment: CDR1 SGHTA and CDR2 FQGNSA. CDR3 region: CASSRDWGREAFF. CDR3 nucleotide sequence: TGTGCCAGCAGCAGGGACTGGGGCCGTGAAGCTTTCTTT.

This clone has just a few counts. This sequence joins TRBV2 and TRBJ2-7; D is perhaps TRBD1 (6 bases). The V gene lost 3 bases and the J gene lost 1 base, with 7 bases spanning the gap. The CDR3 sequence is 13 residues long. Germline V gene sequence: CDR1 SNHLY, CDR2 FYNNEI. CDR3 region: CASSEQGSYEQYV. CDR3 in DNA: TGTGCCAGCAGTGAGCAGGGGTCCTACGAGCAGTACGTC.

The table lists this clone with a few counts. This chain links TRBV7-9 with TRBJ1-1, with TRBD1 identical over 7 bases. Germline V gene data show CDR1 as SEHNR and CDR2 as FQNEAQ (reference sequence). The CDR3 has 12 amino acids. The ends lost 5 bases at V and 6 bases at J; junction bases unmatched: 3. CDR3 coding DNA: TGTGCCAGCAGCATTGGGACAGCTGAAGCTTTCTTT. Translated, it gives CASSIGTAEAFF.

This chain links TRBV7-9 with TRBJ1-1; D perhaps matches TRBD1 (6 bases). The CDR3 extends over 13 amino acids. Germline CDR1 reads SEHNR; CDR2 reads FQNEAQ (reference sequence). The germline V and J ends were trimmed by 4 bases and 6 bases, with 12 bases remaining between them. In nucleotides, the CDR3 is TGTGCCAGCAGCTCTAGACAGGCCCCTGAAGCTTTCTTT. Translated: CASSSRQAPEAFF.

There are a few counts of this clone. CDR3 DNA sequence: TGTGCCAGCAGCTTAGGTCGTTTGGAGGACACCATATATTTT. Residues: CASSLGRLEDTIYF. The chain has TRBV11-2 and TRBJ1-3; D is unresolved. The V gene's germline CDR1 is SGHAT and CDR2 FQNNGV. V was trimmed by 1 base and J by 8 bases, leaving 12 bases between them. CDR3 length: 14 residues.

The V gene is TRBV18, the J gene TRBJ2-3, with D unresolved. Germline V gene lookup returns CDR1 KGHSH and CDR2 LQKENI. V was shortened by 3 bases and J by 1 base, with 5 bases between the two germline ends. The length of the CDR3 is 13 residues. The CDR3: CASSPARTDTQYF. CDR3 coding DNA: TGTGCCAGCTCACCGGCCCGCACAGATACGCAGTATTTT.

V usage is TRBV7-8 and J usage is TRBJ1-1, with unresolved D. The CDR3 extends over 13 amino acids. V was shortened by 4 bases and J by 2 bases, with 8 bases between the two germline ends. Germline V lookup: CDR1 SGHVS, CDR2 FQNEAQ. In nucleotides, the CDR3 is TGTGCCAGCAGCTCCGGTTCCAACACTGAAGCTTTCTTT. Protein: CASSSGSNTEAFF.

This clone was counted a single time. V usage is TRBV5-1 and J usage is TRBJ1-2; D is uncertain. The CDR3 is 13 residues long. Looked up from germline, CDR1 is SGHRS and CDR2 is YFSETQ. V dropped 1 base and J dropped 5 bases, with 9 bases sitting between them. CDR3 in DNA: TGCGCCAGCAGCTTGACAGAGTCGTATGGCTACACCTTC. Amino acid sequence: CASSLTESYGYTF.

There are a few counts of this clone. The chain joins TRBV19 to TRBJ2-2; 7 bases line up with TRBD1. The V gene end was trimmed by 6 bases and the J gene end by 2 bases; junction bases not matched to a gene: 3. The CDR3 is 14 amino acids. Germline assignment: CDR1 LNHDA and CDR2 SQIVND (reference sequence). CDR3 amino acids: CASRWDRNTGELFF. In DNA form, the CDR3 reads TGTGCCAGTAGATGGGACAGAAACACCGGGGAGCTGTTTTTT.

The CDR3 sequence: CATSTTGKEIYGYTF. CDR3 DNA: TGTGCCACCAGCACCACAGGGAAGGAGATCTATGGCTACACCTTC. V gene TRBV15 combines with J gene TRBJ1-2; possibly TRBD1 for D (6 bases). Germline CDR1 LNHNV, CDR2 YYDKDF (reference sequence). V was clipped by 4 bases and J by 4 bases, with 16 bases between them. This CDR3 has 15 residues.

This chain uses TRBV7-6 with TRBJ1-1, with D possibly TRBD1 on 6 matching bases. CDR3 length: 17 amino acids. V dropped 4 bases and J dropped 1 base, with 19 bases sitting between them. Germline-derived CDR1 and CDR2 are SGHVS and FNYEAQ. CDR3: CASSSHLRRGQNTEAFF. The CDR3 coding sequence is TGTGCCAGCAGCTCCCACCTCCGACGGGGACAGAACACTGAAGCTTTCTTT. Based on the CDR3 plus reference TRBV7-6 and TRBJ1-1, the full variable domain is GAGVSQSPRYKVTKRGQDVALRCDPISGHVSLYWYRQALGQGPEFLTYFNYEAQQDKSGLPNDRFSAERPEGSISTLTIQRTEQRDSAMYRCASSSHLRRGQNTEAFFGQGTRLTVV.

V and J are TRBV20-1 and TRBJ1-1; TRBD1 might be the D (5 bases). This CDR3 spans 11 amino acids. Per the germline V gene, CDR1 is DFQATT and CDR2 is SNEGSKA (reference sequence). The CDR3 sequence: CRVQVNTEAFF. CDR3 sequence (DNA): TGCAGAGTACAGGTGAACACTGAAGCTTTCTTT.

The chain combines TRBV9 with TRBJ1-1; unclear D gene. Germline V gene lookup returns CDR1 SGDLS and CDR2 YYNGEE. The CDR3 is made up of 13 amino acids. V lost 2 bases, J lost 1 base, and 6 bases lay in between. In DNA form, the CDR3 reads TGTGCCAGCAGCGTGGGCCCGAACACTGAAGCTTTCTTT. This encodes CASSVGPNTEAFF.

The CDR3 DNA is TGTGCCAGCAGCCGGGACAGGGCCCAGCCCCAGCATTTT. Amino acids: CASSRDRAQPQHF. V usage is TRBV2 and J usage is TRBJ1-5; 9 bases match TRBD1. Germline CDR1 and CDR2: SNHLY and FYNNEI. CDR3 length: 13 amino acids. Losses at the gene ends were 6 bases for V and 7 bases for J; bases not matched to a gene: 4.

A few counts support this clone. The chain has TRBV28 and TRBJ1-5; TRBD1 might be the D (5 bases). V was cut by 6 bases and J by 4 bases, with 16 bases left in between. Germline V gene data show CDR1 as MDHEN and CDR2 as SYDVKM. The length of the CDR3 is 15 residues. The CDR3 DNA reads as TGTGCCAGCAGCCCTGGGGCTGGACGTAATCAGCCCCAGCATTTT. This translates into CASSPGAGRNQPQHF. The whole variable domain, filled in from reference TRBV28 and TRBJ1-5, reads DVKVTQSSRYLVKRTGEKVFLECVQDMDHENMFWYRQDPGLGLRLIYFSYDVKMKEKGDIPEGYSVSREKKERFSLILESASTNQTSMYLCASSPGAGRNQPQHFGDGTRLSIL.

This clone was recorded only once. The genes are TRBV2 and TRBJ1-6; D may be TRBD1 (6 bases). The CDR3 spans 14 residues. Germline V CDR1 and CDR2: SNHLY, FYNNEI. V was clipped by 6 bases and J by 8 bases, with 14 bases between them. DNA of the CDR3: TGTGCCAGCAGCCCTAGGACAGCTGATTCACCCCTCCACTTT. Protein sequence: CASSPRTADSPLHF.

V and J are TRBV5-1 and TRBJ2-1; D is undetermined. V was cut by 7 bases and J by 3 bases, with 5 bases left in between. This CDR3 contains 11 residues. CDR1 is SGHRS and CDR2 is YFSETQ in the germline V gene. CDR3: CASGLYNEQFF. In DNA form, the CDR3 reads TGCGCCAGCGGCCTCTACAATGAGCAGTTCTTC.

CDR3 sequence: CASSLRGGGNQPQHF. The CDR3 DNA reads as TGTGCCAGCAGTTTAAGGGGTGGTGGCAATCAGCCCCAGCATTTT. The V gene is TRBV27, the J gene TRBJ1-5; TRBD1 is a possible D gene (5 bases). This CDR3 has 15 amino acids. Germline V gene sequence: CDR1 MNHEY, CDR2 SMNVEV (reference sequence). V was cut by 2 bases and J by 2 bases, with 10 bases left in between.

The chain combines TRBV9 with TRBJ2-7, with 7 bases matching TRBD1. The CDR3 has 14 residues. V lost 3 bases and J lost 3; bases outside the gene matches: 6. Per the germline V gene, CDR1 is SGDLS and CDR2 is YYNGEE. Written as DNA, the CDR3 is TGTGCCAGCAGCGCCCGGGACAGCTTCTACGAGCAGTACTTC. Residues: CASSARDSFYEQYF.

The gene calls are TRBV5-1 and TRBJ1-2, with 7 bases that match TRBD1. Germline CDR1 is SGHRS and CDR2 is YFSETQ. The CDR3 loop spans 14 amino acids. The J segment lost 6 bases and the V segment lost 1 base, leaving 6 bases of the junction unmatched. This CDR3 reads CASSLSRGPHGYTF. CDR3 sequence (DNA): TGCGCCAGCAGCTTGTCGAGGGGGCCGCATGGCTACACCTTC.

The chain employs TRBV6-1 and TRBJ2-7, with D possibly matching TRBD1 (6 bases). This CDR3 region has 13 residues. Trimming shortened V by 7 bases and J by 4 bases, and 14 bases separated the two germline ends. Germline values: CDR1 MNHNS, CDR2 SASEGT. The CDR3 DNA sequence: TGTGCCAGCAAAAACCAGGGGTGGTACGAGCAGTACTTC. Translated, it gives CASKNQGWYEQYF.